This TCR beta chain is drawn from a study of neurological immune-mediated disorders. This clonotype has only one observation. 5'RACE generated cDNA with 10-nucleotide random UMIs. TCRdb ran MiXCR on the 5' RACE reads and lists one entry per CDR3 protein. The table shows roughly 29,000 distinct CDR3 sequences, with approximately 24% occurring only once. Per germline, CDR1 LGHDT and CDR2 YNNKEL (reference sequence). After removal of 4 bases from V and 2 bases from J, the junction contained 17 bases not matched to a gene. The CDR3 runs 19 residues. Sequencing input: CD4+ T cells from blood. The receptor was derived from a man between 50 and 59 years old with HTLV-1-associated myelopathy (HAM/TSP). The gene calls are TRBV3-1 and TRBJ2-7; 10 bases line up with TRBD1. The CDR3 sequence is CASSPPPFGPDRGAYEQYF. In DNA, the CDR3 is TGTGCCAGCAGCCCTCCGCCCTTTGGCCCGGACAGGGGGGCCTACGAGCAGTACTTC.